Listed below are T cell receptor beta chains from one sample, sequenced in a study of long-term antiretroviral therapy in people with HIV. Method: immunoSEQ multiplex PCR; TCRdb's copy keeps in-frame clones and lacks some. The sample yields about 32,000 clones, 85% seen once. This specimen consisted of unsorted PBMCs, obtained about 3.5 years after starting antiretroviral therapy. All receptors derive from a man between 18 and 29 years old with HIV. Each CDR3 is given without its conserved first and last residue. D genes are given only for firm matches.

>-|TRBV11-2|TRBJ1-5
ASSSENQPQH
>TRBD2|TRBV4-1|TRBJ2-2
ASSGSSSGENTGELF
>-|TRBV20-1|TRBJ2-7
SATEWNEQY
>-|TRBV1|TRBJ1-2
TSSQDQGQGRNGYT
>TRBD1|TRBV27|TRBJ2-7
ASRRPRGQVYEQY
>-|TRBV7-2|TRBJ1-2
ASSPGSGYGYT
>-|TRBV19|TRBJ2-7
ASSDRSPSYEQY
>TRBD1|TRBV5-1|TRBJ2-7
ASSWTGLSYEQY
>-|TRBV15|TRBJ2-2
ATSLGGTGELF
>-|TRBV5-1|TRBJ2-7
ASSLWGDYEQY
>-|TRBV6-5|TRBJ2-7
ASSQTGTANYEQY
>TRBD1|TRBV6-1|TRBJ1-2
ASSEAILQGDYGYT
>-|TRBV9|TRBJ2-2
ASSVRKGAGELF
>-|TRBV5-1|TRBJ1-4
ASSYAGNEKLF